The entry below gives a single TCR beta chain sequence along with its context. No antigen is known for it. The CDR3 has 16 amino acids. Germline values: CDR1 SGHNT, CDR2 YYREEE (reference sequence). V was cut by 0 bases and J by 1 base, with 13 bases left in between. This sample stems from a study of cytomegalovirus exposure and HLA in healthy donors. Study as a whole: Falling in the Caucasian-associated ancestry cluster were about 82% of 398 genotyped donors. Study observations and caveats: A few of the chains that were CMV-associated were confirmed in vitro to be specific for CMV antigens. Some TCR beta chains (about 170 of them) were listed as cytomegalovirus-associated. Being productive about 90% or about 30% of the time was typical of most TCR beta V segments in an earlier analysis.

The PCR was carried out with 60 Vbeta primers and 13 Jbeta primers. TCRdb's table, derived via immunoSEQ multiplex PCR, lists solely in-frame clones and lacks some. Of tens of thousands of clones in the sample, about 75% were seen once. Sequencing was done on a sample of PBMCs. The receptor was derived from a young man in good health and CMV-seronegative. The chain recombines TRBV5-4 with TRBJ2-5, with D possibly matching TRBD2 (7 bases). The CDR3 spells CASSLVAGAGQETQYF. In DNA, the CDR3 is TGTGCCAGCAGCTTGGTGGCGGGGGCCGGCCAAGAGACCCAGTACTTC. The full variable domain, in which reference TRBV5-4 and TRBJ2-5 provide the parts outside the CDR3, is ETGVTQSPTHLIKTRGQQVTLRCSSQSGHNTVSWYQQALGQGPQFIFQYYREEENGRGNFPPRFSGLQFPNYSSELNVNALELDDSALYLCASSLVAGAGQETQYFGPGTRLLVL.